A single sample is the source of the 8 T cell receptor beta chains below, sequenced in a study of blood T cells in healthy people across ages. Sample-barcoded 5' priming and a J-beta primer mix drove a second PCR of about 6 to 12 cycles. One entry per CDR3 protein, called by TCRdb with MiXCR from the 5' RACE reads. The data show roughly 1,700,000 distinct CDR3 sequences, under 30% seen once. Sequencing was performed on blood. The receptors were sampled from a woman in her twenties or thirties in good health.

This clonotype was recorded many times. V gene TRBV15 combines with J gene TRBJ2-5; 7 nucleotides agree with TRBD1. CDR3 size: 14 residues. Germline loops: CDR1 LNHNV, CDR2 YYDKDF (reference sequence). V lost 2 bases, J lost 4 bases, and 4 bases stayed unmatched. CDR3 in DNA: TGTGCCACCAGCAGACAGGGGGTTGGAGAGACCCAGTACTTC. Amino acid sequence: CATSRQGVGETQYF.

The gene calls are TRBV5-1 and TRBJ2-1, with D tentatively TRBD2 (6 bases). V was cut by 3 bases and J by 4 bases, with 14 bases left in between. The CDR3 covers 15 residues. Germline CDR1 and CDR2: SGHRS and YFSETQ. DNA of the CDR3: TGCGCCAGCAGCTCGCCCGGGAGAAGGTACAATGAGCAGTTCTTC. As protein: CASSSPGRRYNEQFF. The variable domain in full, completed from reference TRBV5-1 and TRBJ2-1, reads KAGVTQTPRYLIKTRGQQVTLSCSPISGHRSVSWYQQTPGQGLQFLFEYFSETQRNKGNFPGRFSGRQFSNSRSEMNVSTLELGDSALYLCASSSPGRRYNEQFFGPGTRLTVL.

The chain employs TRBV6-5 and TRBJ2-1, with a tentative D call TRBD1 (7 bases). Germline lookup yields CDR1 MNHEY and CDR2 SVGAGI. The CDR3 is 15 amino acids. Trimming pared 4 bases from V and 7 bases from J, leaving 17 bases between. The CDR3 protein is CASSSTGTAGNEQFF. The CDR3, as DNA: TGTGCCAGCAGTTCCACCGGGACAGCGGGTAATGAGCAGTTCTTC.

This rearrangement joins TRBV29-1 to TRBJ2-7; 10 nucleotides align to TRBD1. The V and J ends lost 6 bases and 4 bases, in that order; junction bases with no gene match: 9. This CDR3 has 14 amino acids. Looked up from germline, CDR1 is SQVTM and CDR2 is ANQGSEA. CDR3 in DNA: TGCAGCGTAACCTCGGGACAGGGGTATTACGAGCAGTACTTC. Protein sequence: CSVTSGQGYYEQYF.

This clonotype was observed a few times. The junction shows a germline mismatch at one end, possibly a read error. The chain recombines TRBV5-1 with TRBJ2-2; possibly TRBD1 or TRBD2 for D (5 bases each). CDR3 length equals 15 residues. Germline loops: CDR1 SGHRS, CDR2 YFSETQ. The CDR3 DNA reads as TGTGCCAGCAGCTGGGGGACGGGTAACACCGGGGAGCTGTTTTTT. This translates into CASSWGTGNTGELFF.

Concerning this clonotype itself: One junction end disagrees with the germline gene, perhaps due to a read error. The chain uses TRBV7-9 and TRBJ2-6, with a weak D call TRBD2 (6 bases). The CDR3 loop spans 17 amino acids. CDR1 and CDR2 from the germline V gene are SEHNR and FQNEAQ (reference sequence). In DNA, the CDR3 is TGTGCCAGCAGCTCTGTACGAGGAGGGACTGGGGCCAACGTCCGGACTTTC. It yields the protein CASSSVRGGTGANVRTF.

This clonotype was observed at least ten times. The V call is TRBV9, the J call TRBJ1-2, with TRBD1 as a possible D gene (5 bases). V lost 2 bases to trimming and J lost 8 bases, with 19 bases between them. Germline-derived CDR1 and CDR2 are SGDLS and YYNGEE. CDR3 size: 15 residues. The CDR3 sequence is CASSVYGTFSEGYTF. The DNA of the CDR3 is TGTGCCAGCAGCGTGTACGGGACCTTCTCGGAAGGCTACACCTTC.

This clonotype has only a few counts. The chain recombines TRBV4-1 with TRBJ1-5; D is unresolved. From germline, CDR1 is MGHRA and CDR2 YSYEKL. With 0 bases removed from V and 3 bases from J, the gap between germline ends came to 9 bases. There are 15 residues in the CDR3. DNA of the CDR3: TGCGCCAGCAGCCAAGAACAGCAACTCAATCAGCCCCAGCATTTT. Protein: CASSQEQQLNQPQHF.